This TCR beta chain was sequenced in a study of regulatory T cells in long-lasting Graves disease. The sample's time point: persistent/refractory GD, antithyroid drugs over 5 years with positive TRAb. The TCR library was made from RNA extracted from PBMCs. Each patient gave approximately 9.2 milliliters of EDTA-anticoagulated peripheral blood. The J segment lost 6 bases and the V segment lost 0 bases, leaving 3 bases of the junction unmatched. The CDR3 sequence is 15 residues long. Per germline, CDR1 LGHDT and CDR2 YNNKEL (reference sequence). Construction of the TCR beta libraries employed iRepertoire HTBI primers in conjunction with Arm-PCR of CDR3 regions. Via MiXCR, TCRdb re-called the multiplex PCR reads, giving one row per CDR3 protein. The repertoire includes approximately 290,000 distinct CDR3 sequences, 20% to 25% of them detected once, and roughly 50% sits in the top ten.

The receptor's source is a female donor with Graves disease. The J gene is TRBJ2-7, the V gene TRBV3-1; 12 bases are a match to TRBD1. The sample consisted of peripheral blood mononuclear cells (PBMCs), taken when the disease was refractory, from a patient treated with antithyroid drugs. The CDR3 loop is CASSQEGTGGGEQYF. CDR3 DNA sequence: TGTGCCAGCAGCCAAGAAGGGACAGGGGGCGGCGAGCAGTACTTC.